This T cell receptor (beta chain) was recorded in a study of cytomegalovirus exposure and HLA in healthy donors. In the study overall: Early on, a data release was issued that held 80 million or so unique TCRs from HLA-typed donors.

Germline CDR1 and CDR2: MNHEY and SVGAGI. V dropped 1 base and J dropped 4 bases, with 13 bases sitting between them. The CDR3 has 15 amino acids. Study findings and constraints: In an earlier analysis, most TCR beta V segments were productive about 87% or about 30% of the time. What TCR beta sequences reportedly achieved was accurate prediction of HLA-A and HLA-B alleles in most subjects.

This clone has only one observation. Its antigen is as yet unknown. The PCR made use of 60 Vbeta and 13 Jbeta primers. The authors' processing: In a later analysis, the count reached 82 million or so unique TCR beta chains, with roughly 9.9 million shared. TCRdb keeps only in-frame clones here, not all; method: immunoSEQ multiplex PCR. That table furnishes V, J and clone size, whereas the DNA furnished D and trimming. The sample records a few hundred thousand clones, approximately 81% being singletons. The receptor comes from a man aged 25-40 years in good health and CMV-seronegative. Material: PBMCs. This chain uses TRBV6-5 with TRBJ1-1; TRBD1 is a possible D gene (6 bases). CDR3 loop: CASSYFVRGTTEAFF. The CDR3 nucleotides read TGTGCCAGCAGTTACTTCGTCAGGGGTACCACTGAAGCTTTCTTT.